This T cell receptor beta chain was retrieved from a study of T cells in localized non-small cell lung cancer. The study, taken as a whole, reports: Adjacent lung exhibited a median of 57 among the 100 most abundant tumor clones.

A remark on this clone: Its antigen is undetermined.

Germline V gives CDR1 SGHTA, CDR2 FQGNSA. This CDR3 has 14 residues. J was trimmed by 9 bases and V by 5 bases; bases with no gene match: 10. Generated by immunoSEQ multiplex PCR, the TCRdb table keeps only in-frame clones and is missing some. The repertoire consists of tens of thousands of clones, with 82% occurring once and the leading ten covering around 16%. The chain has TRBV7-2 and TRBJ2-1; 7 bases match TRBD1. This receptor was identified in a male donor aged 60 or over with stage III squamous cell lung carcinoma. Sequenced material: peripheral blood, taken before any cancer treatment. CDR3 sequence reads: CASSRGQLIVEQFF. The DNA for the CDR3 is TGTGCCAGCAGCCGGGGACAGCTGATTGTTGAGCAGTTCTTC.